One sample yielded the 12 T cell receptor beta chains listed below, sequenced in a study of blood T cells in healthy people across ages. A second roughly 6 to 12 cycle PCR used barcoded and J-beta primers. TCRdb reprocessed the 5' RACE reads via MiXCR and lists one record per CDR3 protein. The data hold about 680,000 distinct CDR3 sequences, with around half observed a single time. Sequences were obtained from blood. The receptors were gathered from a woman aged 55-75 years in good health.

CDR3 sequence (DNA): TGTGCCAGCAGCCCCCGCGCGGGAGACGTAGGGGAGCTGTTTTTT. Protein product: CASSPRAGDVGELFF. V and J are TRBV9 and TRBJ2-2; TRBD2 agrees at 7 bases. The CDR3 runs 15 residues. V trimming: 4 bases; J trimming: 8 bases; junction bases outside the gene matches: 11. Germline V lookup: CDR1 SGDLS, CDR2 YYNGEE.

This clonotype was found a few times. This chain joins TRBV7-2 and TRBJ2-5; 7 bases line up with TRBD2. TRBJ2-7 explains the end of the DNA better; the J call may be wrong. The CDR3 covers 16 residues. Germline V gene data show CDR1 as SGHTA and CDR2 as FQGNSA. This CDR3 is CASSLVGRGGVYEQYF. The CDR3 DNA sequence: TGTGCCAGCAGCTTGGTAGGGCGTGGGGGGGTCTACGAGCAGTACTTC.

The chain employs TRBV4-1 and TRBJ2-2; 9 bases map to TRBD2. The CDR3 is 18 amino acids. Losses at the gene ends were 4 bases for V and 0 bases for J; bases not matched to a gene: 9. CDR1 and CDR2 from the germline V gene are MGHRA and YSYEKL. The CDR3 loop is CASSPARASGTNTGELFF. CDR3 sequence (DNA): TGCGCCAGCAGCCCTGCCCGGGCTAGCGGGACGAACACCGGGGAGCTGTTTTTT.

The chain combines TRBV29-1 with TRBJ2-3; possibly TRBD2 for D (5 bases). Germline V CDR1 and CDR2: SQVTM, ANQGSEA. Trimming left V 7 bases short and J 2 bases short, with 10 bases between. This CDR3 has 12 residues. The CDR3 region is CSAGEITDTQYF. The CDR3 DNA is TGCAGCGCTGGGGAGATCACAGATACGCAGTATTTT.

J is TRBJ2-1 and V is TRBV13; TRBD2 might be the D (5 bases). CDR1 is PRHDT and CDR2 is FYEKMQ in the germline V gene (reference sequence). V lost 6 bases to trimming and J lost 6 bases, with 21 bases between them. The length of the CDR3 is 16 residues. CDR3 bases: TGTGCCAGCAGTATACGACGGACTTCCGGCGGCAATGAGCAGTTCTTC. Amino acids: CASSIRRTSGGNEQFF.

This clonotype came up a few times. The rearrangement uses TRBV7-2 and TRBJ1-2; D remains unclear. CDR1 is SGHTA, CDR2 FQGNSA, per germline. The V and J ends lost 1 base and 6 bases respectively, with 12 bases between them. This CDR3 is built from 14 residues. CDR3 in amino acids: CASSLDKGRHGYTF. The CDR3 DNA is TGTGCCAGCAGCTTAGATAAGGGCCGGCATGGCTACACCTTC.

In its sample, this clonotype was seen once. The chain recombines TRBV5-1 with TRBJ2-5; TRBD1 might be the D (8 bases). With 4 bases removed from V and 4 bases from J, the gap between germline ends came to 17 bases. Germline CDR1 and CDR2: SGHRS and YFSETQ. The CDR3 contains 15 residues. The CDR3 nucleotides are TGCGCCAGCAGCAGGTCAGCGGGGACAGGAGAGACCCAGTACTTC. Protein product: CASSRSAGTGETQYF.

This clonotype was counted only a few times. The gene calls are TRBV7-3 and TRBJ2-7; TRBD1 matches 11 bases. Germline assignment: CDR1 SGHTA and CDR2 FQGTGA. Trimming took 1 base from V and 5 from J; bases not matched to a gene: 7. The length of the CDR3 is 16 residues. The CDR3 DNA reads as TGTGCCAGCAGCTTAAACCCCGGACAGGGGGCGAACGAGCAGTACTTC. Translating gives CASSLNPGQGANEQYF.

This chain uses TRBV7-3 with TRBJ2-7, with D perhaps TRBD1 (6 bases). This CDR3 region has 13 residues. Germline loops: CDR1 SGHTA, CDR2 FQGTGA. Trimming stripped 6 bases from V and 3 bases from J, with 12 bases between. CDR3 coding DNA: TGTGCCAGCAGTGCAAGGGGGAACTACGAGCAGTACTTC. Translating it yields CASSARGNYEQYF.

This clonotype was counted a single time. The rearrangement joins TRBV6-1 to TRBJ1-2, with a tentative D call TRBD1 (5 bases). CDR1 MNHNS and CDR2 SASEGT come from the germline V gene. Deletions cut 3 bases from V and 7 bases from J, with 21 bases between. This CDR3 has 16 amino acids. The CDR3 nucleotides read TGTGCCAGCAGTGATCCCCTAGCGAGGGGTGGGGCTGGCTACACCTTC. Residues: CASSDPLARGGAGYTF.

Only a few counts were recorded for this clonotype. The genes are TRBV10-3 and TRBJ2-7; perhaps TRBD2 as D (5 bases). The CDR3 spans 17 residues. Germline V gene sequence: CDR1 ENHRY, CDR2 SYGVKD. Trimming removed 0 bases from V and 0 bases from J, with 15 bases in between. The CDR3 reads CAISESMGDVLSYEQYF. Here the CDR3 DNA reads TGTGCCATCAGTGAGTCAATGGGAGACGTCCTCTCCTACGAGCAGTACTTC.

The chain joins TRBV12-3 or TRBV12-4 to TRBJ2-2; TRBD1 might be the D (6 bases). The CDR3 has 15 residues. The V gene lost 4 bases and the J gene lost 4 bases, with 13 bases spanning the gap. The CDR3 coding sequence is TGTGCCAGCAGTTCTGTAGGGGGAAGCACCGGGGAGCTGTTTTTT. Translating it yields CASSSVGGSTGELFF.